This T cell receptor beta chain is drawn from a study of PD-1 blockade in classical Hodgkin lymphoma (dated by TCRdb to 2018 to 2020). About the study as a whole: Nivolumab dosing was 3 mg/kg intravenously every 2 weeks, continuing until either disease progression or unacceptable toxicity. The study used TCR beta sequencing and CyTOF to define a peripheral blood immune signature of response to PD-1 blockade in classical Hodgkin lymphoma.

For this clone: The specificity of this receptor is unknown. Within one base of it there is no much larger clone, and no base qualities were kept.

The sample's time point, from its label and the paper: cycle 4 day 1 (C4D1), after 6 weeks of nivolumab. All trial patients had relapsed after autologous stem cell transplantation, with cohorts A, B and C differing in prior brentuximab vedotin exposure. Using a Miltenyi CD8+ T cell isolation kit, CD8+ T cells were purified from thawed PBMCs through magnetic negative selection. The trial cohort was composed of about 60 patients with relapsed/refractory classical Hodgkin lymphoma, for whom complete response, partial response or progressive disease was recorded as best overall response. Trial patients were treated with single-agent nivolumab in the multi-cohort phase II CheckMate 205 trial. An independent review committee assessed best overall response using the 2007 International Working Group response criteria. PBMCs from the trial were collected at three points: immediately before nivolumab initiation (C1D1), and during therapy at cycle 2 day 1 and cycle 4 day 1. Peripheral blood was collected in 8 mL Vacutainer Cell Preparation Tubes, from which PBMCs were isolated by centrifugation and then cryopreserved. Purified CD4+ and CD8+ fractions were prepared only for cases in which an additional PBMC sample was available. Magnetically labelled cells were depleted on LS columns in a quadroMACS separator, and the flow-through was collected as the purified fraction.

At the junction V is shortened by 2 bases and J by 9 bases, with 5 bases in between. CDR1 and CDR2 were assigned from the germline V gene (reference sequence) as MNHNY and SVGAGI. The CDR3, cysteine through phenylalanine, is 12 amino acids long. Just the 36-base CDR3 DNA is kept, in frame starting at base 1. The study at large found these results: Trial patients achieving complete response had baseline diversity similar to newly diagnosed patients, whereas partial responders and progressors had significantly lower diversity. Patients starting nivolumab less than 1 year after ASCT had lower diversity and were excluded from later analyses to avoid confounding by immune reconstitution. Baseline TCR diversity was reported as lower in newly diagnosed patients than in healthy donors, and lower still in relapsed/refractory patients. Only a single clinical trial cohort was studied, and what caused the repertoire differences, possibly disease activity or prior therapy, remained undefined. CD4+ but not CD8+ TCR diversity rose significantly by C4D1 (p=0.0027 vs p=0.16), most apparent in complete responders (p=0.02).

Genomic DNA was isolated using the Qiagen DNeasy kit from unsorted PBMCs as well as from negatively selected CD4+ and CD8+ fractions. TCR beta CDR3 regions were amplified by immunoSEQ multiplex PCR using primers annealing to V and J segments. A synthetic immune receptor repertoire was used to minimize amplification bias, and any remaining bias was removed computationally after sequencing. The study's own analysis went as follows. Custom Python scripts were used to quantify repertoire diversity as the Shannon entropy index. Unsorted, CD4+ and CD8+ repertoires were analyzed separately, except in combined analyses where CD4+ and CD8+ sequences were merged in silico. A clone was considered expanded if an increase in frequency of at least 2-fold after treatment relative to C1D1 was found, and a pseudocount of 0.5 was applied to clones undetected at baseline. Singleton clones were defined as clones with 0 or 1 copy at C1D1, and non-singleton clones were defined as clones with 2 or more copies. Clones expanded in unsorted samples were assigned a CD4+, CD8+ or unknown annotation through matching of protein sequences in sorted samples from the same patient. Wilcoxon tests on paired samples were used to test changes in diversity from C1D1 to C4D1. TCRdb holds this immuneACCESS table with in-frame rearrangements only. Some clones are missing; in checked studies, unresolved V genes explain under half, and the rest has no known cause. V, J and clone size are taken as reported in that table, and D and trimming were inferred from the DNA itself. The sample includes 5,000 or so clones, with roughly 65% observed a single time. In total, the top ten clones hold approximately 26% of the sample.

The receptor chain draws on TRBV6-6 and TRBJ1-6; the D gene is perhaps TRBD1, from 5 matching bases. The sample was CD8+ T cells from blood, taken before the fourth cycle of nivolumab. The TCR comes from a human donor with classical Hodgkin lymphoma. The DNA sequence reads TGTGCCAGCAGTTACGGGGCTTCACCCCTCCACTTT. Protein translation: CASSYGASPLHF.